The TCR beta chain described here comes from a study of Ad26.COV2.S vaccination and SARS-CoV-2 variants. Study at large: Ad26.COV2.S, an intramuscular injection, was given once or twice 56 days apart.

The data were produced by immunoSEQ multiplex PCR, yet TCRdb's version contains in-frame clones alone and is incomplete. The table includes 400,000 to 450,000 clones, 90% detected once. Germline CDR1 LNHNV, CDR2 YYDKDF (reference sequence). The CDR3 is 17 residues long. The trim removed 2 bases at V and 4 bases at J, leaving 9 bases unmatched. This clone was observed a single time. Treatment reported: around 19 received Ad26.COV2.S at low or high dose, single or two shots; five or six received placebo; per-sample allocation not given. Following the first vaccine or placebo injection, samples were taken on day 63.

The material was peripheral blood, obtained in a trial of Ad26.COV2.S vaccine versus placebo. The V and J genes are TRBV15 and TRBJ2-1; 9 bases fit TRBD2. The clonotype comes from a person aged 18-60 years who received the Ad26.COV2.S COVID-19 vaccine or a placebo. The CDR3 loop is CATSRRGASGIYNEQFF. The CDR3 region has the DNA TGTGCCACCAGCAGAAGAGGGGCTAGCGGGATTTACAATGAGCAGTTCTTC.